In its sample, the clone carrying this T cell receptor beta chain was seen once. TCRdb's copy holds only in-frame clones and misses some; the assay was immunoSEQ multiplex PCR. The data show approximately 33,000 clones, roughly four fifths seen once. This sample stems from a study of somatic mutations in cytotoxic T cells in rheumatoid arthritis. Positive magnetic bead selection separated CD4+ and CD8+ cells, and flow cytometry confirmed purity. This CDR3 contains 11 residues. Germline V lookup: CDR1 MDHEN, CDR2 SYDVKM. V was shortened by 3 bases and J by 4 bases, with 3 bases between the two germline ends.

The origin of this receptor is a man aged 35 to 55 in good health. The sequenced material came from CD8+ T cells sorted from blood. The chain is built from TRBV28 and TRBJ2-5; D remains ambiguous. CDR3 in amino acids: CASSFRETQYF. As DNA, the CDR3 is TGTGCCAGCAGTTTCCGAGAGACCCAGTACTTC.